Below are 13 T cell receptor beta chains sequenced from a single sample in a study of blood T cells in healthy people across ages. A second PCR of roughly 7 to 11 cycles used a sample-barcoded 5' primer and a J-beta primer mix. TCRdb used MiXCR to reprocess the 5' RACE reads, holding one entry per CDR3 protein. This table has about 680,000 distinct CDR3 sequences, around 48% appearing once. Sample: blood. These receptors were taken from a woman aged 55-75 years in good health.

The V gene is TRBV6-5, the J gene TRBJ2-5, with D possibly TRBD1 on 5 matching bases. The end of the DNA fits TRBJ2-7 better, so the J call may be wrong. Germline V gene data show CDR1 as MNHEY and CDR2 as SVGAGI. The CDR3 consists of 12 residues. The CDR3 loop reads CASSYPQGEQYF. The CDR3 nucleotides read TGTGCCAGCAGTTACCCTCAGGGCGAGCAGTACTTC.

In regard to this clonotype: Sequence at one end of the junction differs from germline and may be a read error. This CDR3 reads CIVGGSNNQPQHF. CDR3 in DNA: TGCATCGTTGGGGGCAGCAACAATCAGCCCCAGCATTTT. The gene calls are TRBV29-1 and TRBJ1-5; tentatively, D is TRBD1 (6 bases). Per germline, CDR1 SQVTM and CDR2 ANQGSEA. The CDR3 consists of 13 residues.

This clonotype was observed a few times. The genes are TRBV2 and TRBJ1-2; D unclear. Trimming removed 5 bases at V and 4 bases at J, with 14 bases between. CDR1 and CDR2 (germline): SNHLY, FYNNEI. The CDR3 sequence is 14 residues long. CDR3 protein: CASSWRGSGYGYTF. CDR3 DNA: TGTGCCAGCAGTTGGCGGGGTTCCGGCTATGGCTACACCTTC.

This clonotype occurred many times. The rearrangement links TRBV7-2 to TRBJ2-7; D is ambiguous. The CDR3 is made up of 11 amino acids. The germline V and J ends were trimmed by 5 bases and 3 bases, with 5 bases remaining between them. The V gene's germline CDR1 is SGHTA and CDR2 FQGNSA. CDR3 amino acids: CASSPYYEQYF. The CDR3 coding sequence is TGTGCCAGCAGCCCCTACTACGAGCAGTACTTC.

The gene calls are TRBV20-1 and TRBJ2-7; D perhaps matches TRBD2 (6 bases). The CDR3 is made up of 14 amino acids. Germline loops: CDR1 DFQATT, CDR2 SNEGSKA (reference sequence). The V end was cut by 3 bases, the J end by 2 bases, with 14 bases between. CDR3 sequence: CSARGDSKTYEQYF. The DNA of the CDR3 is TGCAGTGCTAGGGGGGACTCCAAAACCTACGAGCAGTACTTC.

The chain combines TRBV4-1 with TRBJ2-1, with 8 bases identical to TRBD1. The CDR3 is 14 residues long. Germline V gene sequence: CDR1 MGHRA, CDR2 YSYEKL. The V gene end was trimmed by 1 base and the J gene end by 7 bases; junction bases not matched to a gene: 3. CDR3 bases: TGCGCCAGCAGCCAAGGGAACAGGGGGAATGAGCAGTTCTTC. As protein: CASSQGNRGNEQFF.

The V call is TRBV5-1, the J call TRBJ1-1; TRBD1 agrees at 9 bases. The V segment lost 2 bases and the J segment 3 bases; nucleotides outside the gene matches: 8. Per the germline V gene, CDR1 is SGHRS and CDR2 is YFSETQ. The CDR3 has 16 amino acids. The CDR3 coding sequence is TGCGCCAGCAGCTTCGTTACAGGGGGCGCCGACACTGAAGCTTTCTTT. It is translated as CASSFVTGGADTEAFF.

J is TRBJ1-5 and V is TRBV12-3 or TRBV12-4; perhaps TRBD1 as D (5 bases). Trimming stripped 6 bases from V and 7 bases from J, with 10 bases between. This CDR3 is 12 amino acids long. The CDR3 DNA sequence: TGTGCCAGCAGGGCCGAGGGGCAGCCCCAGCATTTT. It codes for CASRAEGQPQHF.

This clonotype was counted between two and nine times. The CDR3 DNA is TGTGCCAGCAGCCCCGGACAGGGTCTGTACTTC. This sequence encodes CASSPGQGLYF. The V call is TRBV7-9, the J call TRBJ2-4; 8 positions agree with TRBD1. Trimming removed 5 bases from V and 15 bases from J; junction bases left unmatched: 6. The CDR3 is 11 amino acids. Germline assignment: CDR1 SEHNR and CDR2 FQNEAQ (reference sequence).

CDR3 DNA sequence: TGCGCCAGCAGCTTGTCTCAGACTCTGAACACTGAAGCTTTCTTT. Amino acid sequence: CASSLSQTLNTEAFF. J is TRBJ1-1 and V is TRBV5-1; D gene ambiguous. The V end was cut by 1 base, the J end by 0 bases, with 10 bases between. CDR1 is SGHRS and CDR2 is YFSETQ in the germline V gene. This CDR3 has 15 residues.

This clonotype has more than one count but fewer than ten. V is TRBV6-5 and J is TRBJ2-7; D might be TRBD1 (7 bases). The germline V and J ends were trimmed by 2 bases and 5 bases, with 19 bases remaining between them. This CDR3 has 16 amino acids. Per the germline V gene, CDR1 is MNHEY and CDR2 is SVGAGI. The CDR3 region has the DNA TGTGCCAGCAGTTACGGAGGGGGCAGGGCAGGCGACGAGCAGTACTTC. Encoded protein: CASSYGGGRAGDEQYF.

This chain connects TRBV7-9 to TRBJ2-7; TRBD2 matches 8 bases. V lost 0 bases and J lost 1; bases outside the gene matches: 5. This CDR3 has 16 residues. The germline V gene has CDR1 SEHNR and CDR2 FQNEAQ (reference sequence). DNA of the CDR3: TGTGCCAGCAGCTTAGCCCCTAGCGGGCCTTCCTACGAGCAGTACTTC. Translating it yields CASSLAPSGPSYEQYF.

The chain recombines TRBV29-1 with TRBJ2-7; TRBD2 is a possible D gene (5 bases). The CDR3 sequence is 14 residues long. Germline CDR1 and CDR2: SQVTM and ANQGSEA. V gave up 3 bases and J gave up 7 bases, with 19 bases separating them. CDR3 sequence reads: CSVDSACHYNEQYF. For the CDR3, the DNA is TGCAGCGTTGATAGCGCCTGCCATTACAATGAGCAGTACTTC.